This T cell receptor (beta chain) was recorded in a study of OX40 agonist ivuxolimab in advanced cancers. This CDR3 has 15 amino acids. The germline CDR1 and CDR2 sequences are SGHTA and FQGNSA. The V gene lost 6 bases and the J gene lost 9 bases, with 23 bases spanning the gap. Here immunoSEQ multiplex PCR was the method, and the copy in TCRdb shows in-frame clones only, minus some. The sample comprises tens of thousands of clones, around 81% of which are singletons, and around 20% rests with the top ten. The source of this sequence is an adult with an advanced solid tumor such as melanoma, head and neck, liver or kidney cancer. This rearrangement joins TRBV7-2 to TRBJ1-2; possibly TRBD1 for D (5 bases). This specimen was CD4+ or CD8+ T cells sorted from blood, taken in a trial of the OX40 agonist ivuxolimab. As DNA, the CDR3 is TGTGCCAGCAGTCGATTACAGGAACACGCTGGGAGCTACACCTTC. Translating gives CASSRLQEHAGSYTF.